The entry below gives a single T cell receptor beta chain sequence along with its context. Distinct nucleotide sequences in the sample also encode this CDR3. The CDR3 consists of 11 residues. V dropped 5 bases and J dropped 0 bases, with 4 bases sitting between them. Germline V lookup: CDR1 DFQATT, CDR2 SNEGSKA (reference sequence). The protocol was immunoSEQ multiplex PCR, while the TCRdb copy is restricted to in-frame clones and leaves out a portion. The repertoire holds around 180,000 clones, with 84% as singletons. The data originate from a study of blood T cell repertoires in COVID-19. The source is a man between 50 and 59 years old who had recovered from COVID-19. Material for sequencing was PBMCs or T cells enriched from blood (not recorded which). The chain recombines TRBV20-1 with TRBJ1-1, with unresolved D. The CDR3 DNA is TGCAGTGCTCCGGTGAACACTGAAGCTTTCTTT. The encoded protein is CSAPVNTEAFF.